Below are 24 T cell receptor beta chains sequenced from a single sample in a study of cytomegalovirus exposure and HLA in healthy donors. Primers for the PCR totalled 60 Vbeta and 13 Jbeta. Profiled with immunoSEQ multiplex PCR; TCRdb holds only in-frame clones, not every one. The table includes tens of thousands of clones, approximately 80% detected once. Material: PBMCs. All receptors derive from a man aged 30 to 39 in good health and CMV-seronegative.

This chain joins TRBV4-1 and TRBJ2-1, with a possible D match to TRBD2 (6 bases). Per germline, CDR1 MGHRA and CDR2 YSYEKL. V was shortened by 1 base and J by 4 bases, with 20 bases between the two germline ends. The length of the CDR3 is 18 residues. The CDR3 region is CASSQVGTGTSIYNEQFF. For the CDR3, the DNA is TGCGCCAGCAGCCAAGTTGGTACCGGGACTTCCATTTACAATGAGCAGTTCTTC.

The rearrangement links TRBV27 to TRBJ1-5; D gene ambiguous. This CDR3 contains 15 residues. The germline CDR1 and CDR2 sequences are MNHEY and SMNVEV (reference sequence). With 6 bases removed from V and 0 bases from J, the gap between germline ends came to 12 bases. The CDR3 sequence: CASRRGSYSNQPQHF. The CDR3 DNA follows: TGTGCCAGCAGGAGAGGGTCCTATAGCAATCAGCCCCAGCATTTT.

This chain uses TRBV18 with TRBJ1-5; the D gene is possibly TRBD1 (5 bases). Trimming removed 1 base from V and 3 bases from J, with 10 bases in between. Per the germline V gene, CDR1 is KGHSH and CDR2 is LQKENI. This CDR3 is built from 15 residues. The chain's CDR3 is CASSPRSQDNQPQHF. CDR3 DNA sequence: TGTGCCAGCTCACCACGGTCACAGGACAATCAGCCCCAGCATTTT.

The genes are TRBV10-3 and TRBJ1-5; possible D gene TRBD1, 5 bases. V was trimmed by 2 bases and J by 6 bases, leaving 23 bases between them. Germline CDR1 is ENHRY and CDR2 is SYGVKD. The CDR3 has 18 residues. CDR3 residues: CAISEPPGGTSGFQPQHF. The CDR3 DNA reads TGTGCCATCAGTGAGCCCCCTGGGGGGACCTCGGGGTTTCAGCCCCAGCATTTT.

This sequence joins TRBV4-1 and TRBJ1-6, with 8 bases lining up with TRBD1. V lost 0 bases and J lost 7; bases outside the gene matches: 5. The CDR3 is made up of 16 amino acids. The germline gives CDR1 MGHRA, CDR2 YSYEKL. The CDR3 region is CASSQETGDWNSPLHF. CDR3 nucleotide sequence: TGCGCCAGCAGCCAAGAGACAGGGGATTGGAATTCACCCCTCCACTTT.

The chain carries TRBV11-2 and TRBJ1-5; D not resolved. The CDR3 covers 12 residues. CDR1 is SGHAT and CDR2 is FQNNGV in the germline V gene. Trimming left V 0 bases short and J 7 bases short, with 4 bases between. For the CDR3, the DNA is TGTGCCAGCAGCTTAGATCGGCAGCCCCAGCATTTT. Protein: CASSLDRQPQHF.

The rearrangement links TRBV9 to TRBJ1-1; a weak D match, TRBD1 (5 bases). CDR1 SGDLS and CDR2 YYNGEE come from the germline V gene. This CDR3 spans 15 amino acids. Trimming took off 1 base at V and 1 base at J, with 11 bases between the two ends. The CDR3 is CASSVIGEWNTEAFF. CDR3 DNA: TGTGCCAGCAGCGTAATAGGGGAATGGAACACTGAAGCTTTCTTT.

This clone has just a few counts. The CDR3 reads CASSVGKGLGTEAFF. The CDR3 DNA is TGTGCCAGCAGCGTAGGTAAGGGGTTGGGCACTGAAGCTTTCTTT. This chain links TRBV9 with TRBJ1-1; TRBD1 might be the D (5 bases). Trimming pared 0 bases from V and 4 bases from J, leaving 13 bases between. The germline CDR1 and CDR2 sequences are SGDLS and YYNGEE. This CDR3 is 15 amino acids long.

The chain is built from TRBV6-5 and TRBJ2-7; a weak D match, TRBD1 (6 bases). The CDR3 runs 13 residues. Trimming removed 5 bases from V and 2 bases from J, with 10 bases in between. Germline V lookup: CDR1 MNHEY, CDR2 SVGAGI. Here the CDR3 DNA reads TGTGCCAGCAGTCAGACAGGTACCTACGAGCAGTACTTC. Translated: CASSQTGTYEQYF.

The chain couples TRBV7-8 to TRBJ2-1; 13 positions agree with TRBD2. V trimming: 4 bases; J trimming: 7 bases; junction bases outside the gene matches: 7. This CDR3 has 16 amino acids. Germline loops: CDR1 SGHVS, CDR2 FQNEAQ. CDR3: CASSSLTSGGTNEQFF. CDR3 nucleotides: TGTGCCAGCAGCTCTCTGACTAGCGGGGGGACAAATGAGCAGTTCTTC.

The J gene is TRBJ1-4, the V gene TRBV5-1, with D hard to call. Germline CDR1 is SGHRS and CDR2 is YFSETQ. Trimming removed 4 bases from V and 6 bases from J, with 16 bases in between. This CDR3 has 15 residues. CDR3: CASSPNAGSYEKLFF. CDR3 coding DNA: TGCGCCAGCAGCCCAAATGCCGGGAGCTATGAAAAACTGTTTTTT.

The chain joins TRBV19 to TRBJ2-7; D is ambiguous. Trimming cost V 5 bases and J 1 base, with 9 bases left between them. Germline V gene lookup returns CDR1 LNHDA and CDR2 SQIVND (reference sequence). This CDR3 has 13 amino acids. CDR3 sequence reads: CASSLTQSYEQYF. CDR3 bases: TGTGCCAGTAGTCTGACACAGTCCTACGAGCAGTACTTC.

This chain links TRBV6-5 with TRBJ1-1; D possibly corresponds to TRBD1 (5 bases). V was trimmed by 0 bases and J by 3 bases, leaving 8 bases between them. In germline, CDR1 is MNHEY, CDR2 SVGAGI. The CDR3 is made up of 14 amino acids. CDR3 protein: CASSYSGGDTEAFF. The CDR3 DNA sequence: TGTGCCAGCAGTTACTCGGGGGGAGACACTGAAGCTTTCTTT.

The V call is TRBV4-3, the J call TRBJ2-2; TRBD1 matches 8 bases. After removal of 0 bases from V and 6 bases from J, the junction contained 3 bases not matched to a gene. Germline V CDR1 and CDR2: LGHNA, YSLEER. The CDR3 length is 15 residues. CDR3 sequence: CASSQDYRGAGELFF. The CDR3 coding sequence is TGCGCCAGCAGCCAAGATTACAGGGGGGCCGGGGAGCTGTTTTTT.

This CDR3 is CASSLVSGGGFAKNIQYF. The CDR3 DNA reads as TGTGCCAGCAGCTTAGTTAGCGGGGGAGGGTTCGCCAAAAACATTCAGTACTTC. The chain recombines TRBV7-2 with TRBJ2-4; 9 bases match TRBD2. The CDR3 is 18 amino acids. Losses at the gene ends were 1 base for V and 1 base for J; bases not matched to a gene: 8. Germline loops: CDR1 SGHTA, CDR2 FQGNSA. Full variable domain (remainder filled in from reference TRBV7-2 and TRBJ2-4): GAGVSQSPSNKVTEKGKDVELRCDPISGHTALYWYRQSLGQGLEFLIYFQGNSAPDKSGLPSDRFSAERTGGSVSTLTIQRTQQEDSAVYLCASSLVSGGGFAKNIQYFGAGTRLSVL.

This chain connects TRBV18 to TRBJ2-7; 9 nucleotides align to TRBD1. Unmatched junction bases numbered 3, after V lost 2 bases and J lost 7 bases. This CDR3 is built from 13 residues. Germline assignment: CDR1 KGHSH and CDR2 LQKENI. CDR3 coding DNA: TGTGCCAGCTCACCAGGGACAGGGAATGAGCAGTACTTC. Translating gives CASSPGTGNEQYF.

The chain couples TRBV30 to TRBJ1-1, with 10 nucleotides matching TRBD1. V gave up 6 bases and J gave up 6 bases; unmatched junction bases: 10. The CDR3 contains 14 residues. The V gene's germline CDR1 is GTSNPN and CDR2 SVGIG (reference sequence). CDR3 protein: CACAPGQGFSEAFF. The DNA for the CDR3 is TGTGCCTGTGCCCCGGGACAGGGGTTTTCTGAAGCTTTCTTT.

The chain employs TRBV6-5 and TRBJ2-3; 9 positions agree with TRBD2. J lost 5 bases, V lost 0 bases, and 6 bases had no gene match. CDR3 size: 16 residues. Germline CDR1 MNHEY, CDR2 SVGAGI. CDR3 in amino acids: CASSYSGGGARDTQYF. The CDR3 DNA reads as TGTGCCAGCAGTTACTCGGGCGGGGGGGCTCGAGATACGCAGTATTTT.

This chain links TRBV5-1 with TRBJ2-1; TRBD2 aligns across 10 bases. Looked up from germline, CDR1 is SGHRS and CDR2 is YFSETQ. Trimming removed 3 bases from V and 4 bases from J; junction bases left unmatched: 1. This CDR3 spans 14 amino acids. CDR3 loop: CASSSSGGYNEQFF. The CDR3 nucleotides are TGCGCCAGCAGCTCTAGCGGGGGTTACAATGAGCAGTTCTTC.

The chain uses TRBV4-1 and TRBJ1-1; D is possibly TRBD1 (5 bases). CDR3 size: 13 residues. V was trimmed by 0 bases and J by 7 bases, leaving 9 bases between them. Per germline, CDR1 MGHRA and CDR2 YSYEKL. CDR3 in DNA: TGCGCCAGCAGCCAAGATAGGGGTGGTGAAGCTTTCTTT. Translation gives CASSQDRGGEAFF.

The V call is TRBV9, the J call TRBJ2-2; tentative D call: TRBD2 (5 bases). The V and J ends lost 0 bases and 1 base respectively, with 10 bases between them. The germline V gene has CDR1 SGDLS and CDR2 YYNGEE. This CDR3 comprises 16 residues. CDR3 sequence: CASSVATGKNTGELFF. The CDR3 coding sequence is TGTGCCAGCAGCGTAGCTACCGGGAAGAACACCGGGGAGCTGTTTTTT.

The rearrangement joins TRBV5-1 to TRBJ2-7; 8 nucleotides match TRBD1. This CDR3 spans 14 amino acids. The V and J ends lost 0 bases and 7 bases, in that order; junction bases with no gene match: 6. Germline V lookup: CDR1 SGHRS, CDR2 YFSETQ. DNA for the CDR3: TGCGCCAGCAGCTTGGGACAGGGGAGTTGGGAGCAGTACTTC. Translating it yields CASSLGQGSWEQYF. Filled out from reference TRBV5-1 and TRBJ2-7, the complete variable domain reads KAGVTQTPRYLIKTRGQQVTLSCSPISGHRSVSWYQQTPGQGLQFLFEYFSETQRNKGNFPGRFSGRQFSNSRSEMNVSTLELGDSALYLCASSLGQGSWEQYFGPGTRLTVT.

CDR3 nucleotide sequence: TGTGCCAGCAGCCCTCCCCTGAGCGGGGGTGACACAGATACGCAGTATTTT. It yields the protein CASSPPLSGGDTDTQYF. V is TRBV7-2 and J is TRBJ2-3; 8 positions agree with TRBD2. Germline CDR1 is SGHTA and CDR2 is FQGNSA. V was clipped by 5 bases and J by 2 bases; unmatched bases: 12. The CDR3 is 17 residues long.

This chain joins TRBV6-4 and TRBJ1-6, with D maybe TRBD1 (6 bases). Deletions cut 3 bases from V and 9 bases from J, with 15 bases between. The CDR3 contains 15 residues. Germline CDR1 MRHNA, CDR2 SNTAGT. The CDR3: CASSERYGDTSPLHF. DNA for the CDR3: TGTGCCAGCAGTGAGCGATACGGGGACACTTCACCCCTCCACTTT.